The 24 T cell receptor beta chains reported below all come from one sample, sequenced in a study of alternative splicing in chronic myeloid leukemia remission. Poly-A-selected mRNA from about 1,000 ng total RNA formed the libraries. With the bulk RNA-seq reads reprocessed, TCRdb shows one record per CDR3 protein and no DNA. Altogether about 260 distinct CDR3 sequences are present, over 90% being singletons, with the ten largest covering approximately 14%. The sample was PBMCs. The receptors come from a person aged 25-55 years in good health.

This chain connects TRBV15 to TRBJ2-1; TCRdb designates TRBD2, a call that cannot be tested without DNA. Germline V gene sequence: CDR1 LNHNV, CDR2 YYDKDF (reference sequence). The CDR3 is 17 residues long. The CDR3 loop is CATSRRTGTSGRSEQFF.

The chain combines TRBV6-2 or TRBV6-3 with TRBJ2-2; TCRdb designates TRBD2, a call that cannot be tested without DNA. This CDR3 has 12 residues. Germline V gene sequence: CDR1 MNHEY, CDR2 SVGEGT. CDR3 sequence reads: CASSRVTGELFF.

V gene TRBV4-2 combines with J gene TRBJ2-1; with no DNA, the TCRdb D assignment of TRBD2 cannot be verified. The CDR3 spans 16 residues. Germline V gene lookup returns CDR1 LGHNA and CDR2 YNFKEQ. The CDR3 spells CASSQDMTSGYNEQFF.

V and J are TRBV10-3 and TRBJ2-7; the TCRdb call, TRBD2, lacks DNA for checking. The CDR3 sequence is 16 residues long. Germline CDR1 reads ENHRY; CDR2 reads SYGVKD. CDR3 region: CAISESVSGKRYEQYF.

The genes are TRBV20/OR9-2 and TRBJ2-1; TCRdb designates TRBD2, a call that cannot be tested without DNA. TRBV20/OR9-2 has ORF status, its function being uncertain. This CDR3 contains 16 residues. The CDR3 reads CSARDALAAGANEQFF.

This clonotype came up once. The genes are TRBV30 and TRBJ2-1; lacking DNA, the TRBD2 call made by TCRdb goes unchecked. Germline loops: CDR1 GTSNPN, CDR2 SVGIG (reference sequence). This CDR3 comprises 12 residues. The CDR3 protein is CAWSGGLGEQFF.

The rearrangement uses TRBV12-3 or TRBV12-4 and TRBJ1-5. This CDR3 is built from 15 residues. Here the CDR3 reads CASSPGTLPNQPQHF.

The chain uses TRBV6-1 and TRBJ2-1; absent DNA, TCRdb's TRBD2 call cannot be checked. The CDR3 consists of 16 residues. The germline CDR1 and CDR2 sequences are MNHNS and SASEGT. CDR3 region: CASSDRTSGIHNEQFF.

CDR3 sequence reads: CASSLLGPSEAFF. V gene TRBV28 combines with J gene TRBJ1-1. The CDR3 has 13 amino acids. From germline, CDR1 is MDHEN and CDR2 SYDVKM.

This clonotype was seen only once. The chain couples TRBV6-4 to TRBJ2-1; as DNA is missing, the TRBD2 call by TCRdb cannot be tested. The length of the CDR3 is 14 residues. Germline CDR1 is MRHNA and CDR2 is SNTAGT. This chain's CDR3 is CASSERDSYNEQFF.

The CDR3 spells CASSDGSTDTQYF. J is TRBJ2-3 and V is TRBV6-4; TCRdb picks TRBD2, but there is no DNA to check that call. This CDR3 region has 13 residues. Germline V gene data show CDR1 as MRHNA and CDR2 as SNTAGT.

CDR3 in amino acids: CASSQVARHGYTF. The V gene is TRBV4-2, the J gene TRBJ1-2. This CDR3 comprises 13 residues. Germline lookup yields CDR1 LGHNA and CDR2 YNFKEQ.

This chain links TRBV3-1 with TRBJ1-4. CDR1 is LGHDT, CDR2 YNNKEL, per germline (reference sequence). The CDR3 runs 14 residues. The chain's CDR3 is CASSSDSSYEKLFF.

The rearrangement joins TRBV7-2 to TRBJ2-5; the D call of TRBD2 rests on TCRdb alone, since no DNA is present to check it. There are 15 residues in the CDR3. Germline V gene lookup returns CDR1 SGHTA and CDR2 FQGNSA. The CDR3 loop reads CASSLTSGREETQYF.

The chain links TRBV7-3 to TRBJ2-3. The CDR3 is made up of 15 amino acids. Germline V gene sequence: CDR1 SGHTA, CDR2 FQGTGA. The CDR3 is CASSLSPLPTDTQYF.

V gene TRBV9 combines with J gene TRBJ2-1; TCRdb's assignment of TRBD2 cannot be checked, as there is no DNA. CDR3 length equals 17 residues. In germline, CDR1 is SGDLS, CDR2 YYNGEE. The CDR3 is CASSVLAGGTAYNEQFF.

The V call is TRBV19, the J call TRBJ2-5; the D call from TCRdb, TRBD1, cannot be confirmed without DNA. Germline values: CDR1 LNHDA, CDR2 SQIVND (reference sequence). The CDR3 is made up of 15 amino acids. The CDR3: CASSMTGRLQETQYF.

CDR3 sequence reads: CAWSVQGTVTGELFF. The J gene is TRBJ2-2, the V gene TRBV30; without DNA, the TCRdb call of TRBD2 cannot be checked. This CDR3 has 15 residues. Looked up from germline, CDR1 is GTSNPN and CDR2 is SVGIG (reference sequence).

This chain joins TRBV28 and TRBJ2-1; TCRdb picks TRBD2, but there is no DNA to check that call. CDR1 MDHEN and CDR2 SYDVKM come from the germline V gene. The length of the CDR3 is 13 residues. The CDR3: CASRTSLVNEQFF. The entire variable domain, with the rest obtained from reference TRBV28 and TRBJ2-1, is as follows: DVKVTQSSRYLVKRTGEKVFLECVQDMDHENMFWYRQDPGLGLRLIYFSYDVKMKEKGDIPEGYSVSREKKERFSLILESASTNQTSMYLCASRTSLVNEQFFGPGTRLTVL.

This clonotype was detected only once. The chain couples TRBV4-3 to TRBJ2-1; no DNA is available, so the TRBD1 call from TCRdb remains unchecked. The CDR3 has 15 amino acids. Germline values: CDR1 LGHNA, CDR2 YSLEER. CDR3 amino acids: CASSQGVTGYRGLFF.

CDR3 protein: CASSLKSGASNEKLFF. V and J are TRBV11-2 and TRBJ1-4; without DNA, the TCRdb call of TRBD1 cannot be checked. This CDR3 has 16 amino acids. Germline V gene sequence: CDR1 SGHAT, CDR2 FQNNGV.

This sequence joins TRBV29-1 and TRBJ2-5; the D gene TCRdb calls, TRBD2, cannot be checked with no DNA. Germline CDR1 SQVTM, CDR2 ANQGSEA. CDR3 length: 12 residues. CDR3 in amino acids: CSVEGPRGTQYF.

The rearrangement links TRBV2 to TRBJ1-1. Per the germline V gene, CDR1 is SNHLY and CDR2 is FYNNEI. The CDR3 extends over 14 amino acids. CDR3: CASSEAPQNTEAFF.

V is TRBV5-1 and J is TRBJ2-1; TCRdb outputs TRBD1, but without DNA this stays unchecked. The CDR3 is 13 residues long. CDR1 and CDR2 (germline): SGHRS, YFSETQ. CDR3: CASSPTGFDEQFF.